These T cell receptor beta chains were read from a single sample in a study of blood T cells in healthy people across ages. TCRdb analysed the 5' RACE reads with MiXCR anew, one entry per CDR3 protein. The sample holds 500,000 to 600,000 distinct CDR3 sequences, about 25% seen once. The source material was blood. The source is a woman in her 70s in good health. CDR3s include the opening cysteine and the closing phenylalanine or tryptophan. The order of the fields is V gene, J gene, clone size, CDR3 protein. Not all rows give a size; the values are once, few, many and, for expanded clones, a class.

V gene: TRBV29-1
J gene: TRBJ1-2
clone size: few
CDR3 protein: CSVTPRDVALERTF

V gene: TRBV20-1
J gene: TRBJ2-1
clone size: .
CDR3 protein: CSASRVGGSSYNEQFF

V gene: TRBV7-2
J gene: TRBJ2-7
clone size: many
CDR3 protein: CASSLDGTYEQYF

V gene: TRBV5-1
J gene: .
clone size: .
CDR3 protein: CASRREGAYEQYF

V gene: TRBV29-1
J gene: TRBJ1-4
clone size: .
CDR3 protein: CSVEGDEKLFF

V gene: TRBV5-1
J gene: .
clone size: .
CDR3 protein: CASSLALAGNTEQFF

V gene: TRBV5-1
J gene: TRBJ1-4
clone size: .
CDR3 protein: CASSFYRSDDEKLFF

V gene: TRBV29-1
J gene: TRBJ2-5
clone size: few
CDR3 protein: CSVIPGQEQETQYF

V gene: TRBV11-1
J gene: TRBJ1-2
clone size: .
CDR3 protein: CASSPKHGTPGYTF

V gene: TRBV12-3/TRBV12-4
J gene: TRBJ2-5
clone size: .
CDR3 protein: CASSLRFTETQYF

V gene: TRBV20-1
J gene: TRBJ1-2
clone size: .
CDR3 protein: CSARPGTGNYGYTF

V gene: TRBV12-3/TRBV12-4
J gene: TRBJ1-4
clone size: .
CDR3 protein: CASSPRDRGVNEKLFF

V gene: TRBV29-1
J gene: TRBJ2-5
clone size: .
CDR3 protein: CSVEEGVETQYF

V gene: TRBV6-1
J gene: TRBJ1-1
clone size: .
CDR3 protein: CASSVGQGGTEAFF

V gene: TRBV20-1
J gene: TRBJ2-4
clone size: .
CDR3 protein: CSARATAKNIQYF

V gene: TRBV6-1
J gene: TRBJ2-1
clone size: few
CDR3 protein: CASHRTGRSYNEQFF

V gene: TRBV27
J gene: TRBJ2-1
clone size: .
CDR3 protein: CASSLLGGNYNEQFF

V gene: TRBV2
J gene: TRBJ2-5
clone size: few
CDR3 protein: CASRPGTPSAETQYF

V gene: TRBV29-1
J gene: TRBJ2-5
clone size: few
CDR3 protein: CSVGSGFPQEQYF

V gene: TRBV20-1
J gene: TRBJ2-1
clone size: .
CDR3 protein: CSALDRGHNEQFF

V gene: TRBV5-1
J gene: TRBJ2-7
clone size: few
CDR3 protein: CASRGDSSTYEQYF

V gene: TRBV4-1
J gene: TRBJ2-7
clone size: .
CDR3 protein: CASSQGPGAAASDEQYF

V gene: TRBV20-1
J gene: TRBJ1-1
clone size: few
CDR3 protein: CSAQESAEAFF

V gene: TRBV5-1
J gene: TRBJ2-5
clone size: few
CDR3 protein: CASSLFRVQETQYF

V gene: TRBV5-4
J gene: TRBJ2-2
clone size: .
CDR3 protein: CASSPGTSWGGELFF

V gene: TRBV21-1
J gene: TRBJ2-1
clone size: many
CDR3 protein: CASSNNRGPSYNEQFF

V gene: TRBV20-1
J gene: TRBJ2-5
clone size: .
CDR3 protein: CSARVLAGVRGETQYF

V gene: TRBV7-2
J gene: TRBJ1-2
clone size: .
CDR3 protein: CASSFSGNNYGYTF

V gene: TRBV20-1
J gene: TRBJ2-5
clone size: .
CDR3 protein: CSARWQGTIETQYF

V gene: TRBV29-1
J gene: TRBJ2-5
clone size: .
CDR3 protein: CSVGDQETQYF

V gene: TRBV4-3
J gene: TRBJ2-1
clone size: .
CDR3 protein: CASSQDGQRPYNEQFF

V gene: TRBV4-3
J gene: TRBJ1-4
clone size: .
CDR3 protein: CASSQDYGRIYATNEKPFF

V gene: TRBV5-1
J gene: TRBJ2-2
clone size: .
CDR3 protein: CASNPGTGGHGELFF

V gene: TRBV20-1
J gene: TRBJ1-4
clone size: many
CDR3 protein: CSARTGNEKLFF

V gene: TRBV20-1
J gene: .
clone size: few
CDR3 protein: CSARRAPGAQYF

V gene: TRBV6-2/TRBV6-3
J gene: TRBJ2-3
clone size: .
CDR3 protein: CASSTSGPLDTQYF

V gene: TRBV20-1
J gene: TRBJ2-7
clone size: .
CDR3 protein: CSARDPDRAYEQYF

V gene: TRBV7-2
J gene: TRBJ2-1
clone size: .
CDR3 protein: CASSLARGSYNEQFF

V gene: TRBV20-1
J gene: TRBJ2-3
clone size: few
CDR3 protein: CSARMSSGGLSSTDTQYF

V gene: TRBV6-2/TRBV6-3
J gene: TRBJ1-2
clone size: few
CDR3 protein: CASSLYTRHHGYTF

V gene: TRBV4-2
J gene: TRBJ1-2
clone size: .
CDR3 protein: CASSQVRQGRYDGYTF

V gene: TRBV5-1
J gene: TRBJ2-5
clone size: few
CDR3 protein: CASSLLVRGEETQYF

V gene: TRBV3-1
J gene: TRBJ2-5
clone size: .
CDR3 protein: CASSQEFTDFAETQYF

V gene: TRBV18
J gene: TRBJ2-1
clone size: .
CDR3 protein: CASAPEPYNEQFF

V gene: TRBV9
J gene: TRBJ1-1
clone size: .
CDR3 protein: CASSVGGRAMNTEAFF

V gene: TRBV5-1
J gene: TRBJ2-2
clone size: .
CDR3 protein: CASSATGGNTGELFF

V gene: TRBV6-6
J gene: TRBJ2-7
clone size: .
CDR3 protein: CASSYSGHEQYF

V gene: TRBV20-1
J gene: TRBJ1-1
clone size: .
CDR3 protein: CSARENRGEAFF

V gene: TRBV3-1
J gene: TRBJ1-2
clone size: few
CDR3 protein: CASSHRQGRAYGYTF

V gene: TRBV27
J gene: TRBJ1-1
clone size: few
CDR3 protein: CASSLAGGSNTEAFF

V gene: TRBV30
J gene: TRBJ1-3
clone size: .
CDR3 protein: CAWSTGLSGNTIYF

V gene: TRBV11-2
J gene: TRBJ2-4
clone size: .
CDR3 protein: CASSFNGDKNIQYF

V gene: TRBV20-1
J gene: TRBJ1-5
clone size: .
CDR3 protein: CSARGGFSNQPQHF

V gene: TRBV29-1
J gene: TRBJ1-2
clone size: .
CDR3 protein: CSFQAGGGGYTF

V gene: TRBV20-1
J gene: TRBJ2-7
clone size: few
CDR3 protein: CSARTVQGSYEQYF